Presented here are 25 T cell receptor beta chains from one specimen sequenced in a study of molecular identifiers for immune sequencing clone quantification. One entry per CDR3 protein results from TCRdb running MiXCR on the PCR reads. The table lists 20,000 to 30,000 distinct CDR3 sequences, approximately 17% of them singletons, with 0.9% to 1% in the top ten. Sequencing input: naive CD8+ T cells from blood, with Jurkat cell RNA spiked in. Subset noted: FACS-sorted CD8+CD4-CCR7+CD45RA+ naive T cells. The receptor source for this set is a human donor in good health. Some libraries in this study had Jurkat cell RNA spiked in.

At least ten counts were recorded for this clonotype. The CDR3 loop reads CASSTGDFSTDTQYF. CDR3 in DNA: TGTGCCAGCAGCACAGGGGACTTTAGCACAGATACGCAGTATTTT. The chain is built from TRBV7-9 and TRBJ2-3; D possibly corresponds to TRBD1 (7 bases). CDR1 is SEHNR, CDR2 FQNEAQ, per germline (reference sequence). Trimming stripped 5 bases from V and 0 bases from J, with 12 bases between. This CDR3 has 15 amino acids.

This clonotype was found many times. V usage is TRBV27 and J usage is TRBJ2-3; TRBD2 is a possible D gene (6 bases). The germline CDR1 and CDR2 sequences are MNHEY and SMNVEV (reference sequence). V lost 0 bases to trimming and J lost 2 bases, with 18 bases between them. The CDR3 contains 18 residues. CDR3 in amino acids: CASSLSPDGSGSTDTQYF. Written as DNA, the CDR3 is TGTGCCAGCAGTTTATCCCCAGATGGTAGCGGATCCACAGATACGCAGTATTTT.

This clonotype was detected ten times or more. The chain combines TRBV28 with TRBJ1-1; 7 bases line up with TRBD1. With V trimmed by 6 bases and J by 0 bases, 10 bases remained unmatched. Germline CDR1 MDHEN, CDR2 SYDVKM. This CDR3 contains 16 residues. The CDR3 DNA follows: TGTGCCAGCAGCCTGGACAGGCCGTACATGAACACTGAAGCTTTCTTT. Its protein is CASSLDRPYMNTEAFF. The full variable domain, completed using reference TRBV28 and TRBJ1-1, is DVKVTQSSRYLVKRTGEKVFLECVQDMDHENMFWYRQDPGLGLRLIYFSYDVKMKEKGDIPEGYSVSREKKERFSLILESASTNQTSMYLCASSLDRPYMNTEAFFGQGTRLTVV.

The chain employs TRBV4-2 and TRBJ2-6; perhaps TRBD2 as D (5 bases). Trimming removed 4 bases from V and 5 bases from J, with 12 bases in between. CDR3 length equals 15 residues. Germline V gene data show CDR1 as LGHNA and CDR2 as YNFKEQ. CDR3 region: CASSPSRVWANVLTF. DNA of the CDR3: TGTGCCAGCAGCCCTAGCCGGGTCTGGGCCAACGTCCTGACTTTC.

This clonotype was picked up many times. CDR3 sequence: CAWSVGREQYF. The CDR3 DNA reads TGTGCCTGGAGTGTCGGGCGCGAGCAGTACTTC. The gene calls are TRBV30 and TRBJ2-7; D is uncertain. CDR3 size: 11 residues. Between the trimmed V and J ends, which lost 0 bases and 6 bases, there was a span of 6 bases. CDR1 and CDR2 from the germline V gene are GTSNPN and SVGIG (reference sequence).

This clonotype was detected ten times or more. The CDR3: CASGPPGANYEQYF. CDR3 nucleotides: TGTGCCAGTGGACCCCCAGGGGCGAACTACGAGCAGTACTTC. The J gene is TRBJ2-7, the V gene TRBV19; perhaps TRBD1 as D (6 bases). Trimming cost V 8 bases and J 3 bases, with 17 bases left between them. The germline gives CDR1 LNHDA, CDR2 SQIVND (reference sequence). CDR3 size: 14 residues.

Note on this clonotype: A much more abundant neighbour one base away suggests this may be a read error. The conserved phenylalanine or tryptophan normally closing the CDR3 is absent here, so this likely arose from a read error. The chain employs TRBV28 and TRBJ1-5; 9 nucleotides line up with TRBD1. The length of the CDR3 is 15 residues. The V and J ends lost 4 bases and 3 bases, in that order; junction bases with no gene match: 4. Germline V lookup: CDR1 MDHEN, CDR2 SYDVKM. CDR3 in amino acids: CASSSGDRVNQPQHS. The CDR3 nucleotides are TGTGCCAGCAGTTCCGGGGACAGGGTCAATCAGCCCCAGCATTCT.

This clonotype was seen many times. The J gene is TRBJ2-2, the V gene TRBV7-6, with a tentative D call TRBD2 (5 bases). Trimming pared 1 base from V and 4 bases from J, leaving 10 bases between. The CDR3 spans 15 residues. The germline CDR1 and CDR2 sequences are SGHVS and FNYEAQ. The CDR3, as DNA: TGTGCCAGCAGCTTAGGAGGGTGGGGCACCGGGGAGCTGTTTTTT. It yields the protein CASSLGGWGTGELFF.

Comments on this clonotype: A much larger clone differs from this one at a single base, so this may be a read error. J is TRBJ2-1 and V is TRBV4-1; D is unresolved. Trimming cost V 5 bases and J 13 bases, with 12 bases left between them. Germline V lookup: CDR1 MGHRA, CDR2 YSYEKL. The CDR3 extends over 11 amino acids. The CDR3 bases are TGCGCCAGCAGCACAAGGACCCGACAGTTCTTC. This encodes CASSTRTRQFF.

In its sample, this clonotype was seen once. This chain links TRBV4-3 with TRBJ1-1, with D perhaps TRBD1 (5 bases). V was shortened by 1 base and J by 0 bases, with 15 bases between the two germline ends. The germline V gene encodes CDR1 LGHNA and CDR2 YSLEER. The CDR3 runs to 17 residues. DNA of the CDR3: TGCGCCAGCAGCCAAGGTGGCGCAAGGGGTCTGAACACTGAAGCTTTCTTT. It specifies CASSQGGARGLNTEAFF.

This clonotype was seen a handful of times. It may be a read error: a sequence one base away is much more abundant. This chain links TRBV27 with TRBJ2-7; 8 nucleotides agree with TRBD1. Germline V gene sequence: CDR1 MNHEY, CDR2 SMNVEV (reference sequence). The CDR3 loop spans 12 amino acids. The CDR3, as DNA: TGTGCCAGCAGTTCAGGGGGCTACGAGCAGTCCTTC. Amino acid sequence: CASSSGGYEQSF.

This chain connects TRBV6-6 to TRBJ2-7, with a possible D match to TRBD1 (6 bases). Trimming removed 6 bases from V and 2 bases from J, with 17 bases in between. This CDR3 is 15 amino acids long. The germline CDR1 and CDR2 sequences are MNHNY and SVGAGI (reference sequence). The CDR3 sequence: CASRLGQLYPYEQYF. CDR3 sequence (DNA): TGTGCCAGCAGATTAGGACAGCTGTATCCCTACGAGCAGTACTTC.

CDR3 protein: CASSLGASGNYEQYF. CDR3 nucleotides: TGTGCCAGCAGCTTAGGCGCTAGCGGGAACTACGAGCAGTACTTC. The chain links TRBV7-2 to TRBJ2-7; 9 nucleotides line up with TRBD2. The J segment lost 3 bases and the V segment lost 1 base, leaving 4 bases of the junction unmatched. This CDR3 is 15 amino acids long. The germline V gene encodes CDR1 SGHTA and CDR2 FQGNSA. The variable domain in full, completed from reference TRBV7-2 and TRBJ2-7, reads GAGVSQSPSNKVTEKGKDVELRCDPISGHTALYWYRQSLGQGLEFLIYFQGNSAPDKSGLPSDRFSAERTGGSVSTLTIQRTQQEDSAVYLCASSLGASGNYEQYFGPGTRLTVT.

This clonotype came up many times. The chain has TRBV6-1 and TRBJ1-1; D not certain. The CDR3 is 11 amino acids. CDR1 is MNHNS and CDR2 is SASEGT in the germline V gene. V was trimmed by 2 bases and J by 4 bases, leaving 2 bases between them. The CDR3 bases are TGTGCCAGCAGTGAACTCACTGAAGCTTTCTTT. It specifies CASSELTEAFF.

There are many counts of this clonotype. DNA of the CDR3: TGTGCCAGCAGCCTAAGAAGTCCGGGTGTTGAAGCTTTCTTT. It specifies CASSLRSPGVEAFF. This chain uses TRBV13 with TRBJ1-1; no firm D call. The ends were cut back, 5 bases at V and 7 bases at J, with 17 bases in the middle. The germline V gene has CDR1 PRHDT and CDR2 FYEKMQ (reference sequence). The CDR3 has 14 amino acids.

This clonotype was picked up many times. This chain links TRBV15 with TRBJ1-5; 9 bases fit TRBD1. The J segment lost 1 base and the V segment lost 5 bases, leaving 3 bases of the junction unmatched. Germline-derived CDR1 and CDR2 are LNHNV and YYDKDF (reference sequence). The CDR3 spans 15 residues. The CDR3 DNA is TGTGCCACCAGCGCGGACAGGGGAAGCAATCAGCCCCAGCATTTT. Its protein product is CATSADRGSNQPQHF.

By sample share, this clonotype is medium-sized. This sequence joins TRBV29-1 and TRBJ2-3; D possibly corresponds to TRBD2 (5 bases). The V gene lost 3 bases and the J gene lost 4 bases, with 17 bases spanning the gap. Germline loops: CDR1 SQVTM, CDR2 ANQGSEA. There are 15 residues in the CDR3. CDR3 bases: TGCAGCGTTGATGGGCGTTTGGAGCGGCCAGATACGCAGTATTTT. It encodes CSVDGRLERPDTQYF.

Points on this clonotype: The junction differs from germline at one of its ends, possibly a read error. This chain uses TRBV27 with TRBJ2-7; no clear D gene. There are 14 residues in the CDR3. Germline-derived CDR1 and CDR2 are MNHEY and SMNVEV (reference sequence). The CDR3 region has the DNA TGTGCCAGCGGTCCCGGCCCTGCACCTCACGAGCAGCACTTC. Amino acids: CASGPGPAPHEQHF.

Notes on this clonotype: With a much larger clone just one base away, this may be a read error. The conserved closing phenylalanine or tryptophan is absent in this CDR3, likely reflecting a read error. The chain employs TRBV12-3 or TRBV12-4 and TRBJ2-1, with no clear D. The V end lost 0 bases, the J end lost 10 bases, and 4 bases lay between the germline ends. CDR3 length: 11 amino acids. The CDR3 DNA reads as TGTGCCAGCAGTTTAGCGGGGGAGCAGTTCCTC. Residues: CASSLAGEQFL.

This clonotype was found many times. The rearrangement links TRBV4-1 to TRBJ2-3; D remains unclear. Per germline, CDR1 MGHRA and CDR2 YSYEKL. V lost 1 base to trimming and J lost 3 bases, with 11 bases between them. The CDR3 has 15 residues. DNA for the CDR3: TGCGCCAGCAGCCAAGGGTCCTTGGGGACAGATACGCAGTATTTT. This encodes CASSQGSLGTDTQYF.

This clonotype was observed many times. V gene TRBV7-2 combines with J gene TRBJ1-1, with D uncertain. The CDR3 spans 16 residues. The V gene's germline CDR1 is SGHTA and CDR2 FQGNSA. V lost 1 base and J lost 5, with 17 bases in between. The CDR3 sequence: CASSLDSFGMATEAFF. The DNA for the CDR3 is TGTGCCAGCAGCTTAGATTCTTTCGGGATGGCTACTGAAGCTTTCTTT.

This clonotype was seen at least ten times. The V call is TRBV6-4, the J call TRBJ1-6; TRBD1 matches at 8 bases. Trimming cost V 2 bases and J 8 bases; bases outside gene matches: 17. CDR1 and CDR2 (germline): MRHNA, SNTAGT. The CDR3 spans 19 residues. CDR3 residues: CASSDEAARPRGLDSPLHF. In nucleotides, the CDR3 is TGTGCCAGCAGTGACGAGGCGGCCCGTCCCAGGGGGCTGGATTCACCCCTCCACTTT.

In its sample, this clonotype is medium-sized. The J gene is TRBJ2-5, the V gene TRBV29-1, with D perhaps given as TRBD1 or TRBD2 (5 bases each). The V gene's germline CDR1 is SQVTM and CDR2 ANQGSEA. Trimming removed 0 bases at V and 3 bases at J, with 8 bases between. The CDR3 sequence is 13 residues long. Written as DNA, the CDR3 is TGCAGCGTTGAAGAGGGGCGGGAAGAGACCCAGTACTTC. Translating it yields CSVEEGREETQYF.

This CDR3 reads CASSLFPGTTGELFF. The CDR3 DNA reads as TGTGCCAGCAGCTTATTTCCAGGGACCACCGGGGAGCTGTTTTTT. J is TRBJ2-2 and V is TRBV7-8; D possibly matches TRBD1 or TRBD2 (5 bases each). Germline CDR1 SGHVS, CDR2 FQNEAQ. V gave up 2 bases and J gave up 4 bases, with 11 bases separating them. This CDR3 spans 15 amino acids.

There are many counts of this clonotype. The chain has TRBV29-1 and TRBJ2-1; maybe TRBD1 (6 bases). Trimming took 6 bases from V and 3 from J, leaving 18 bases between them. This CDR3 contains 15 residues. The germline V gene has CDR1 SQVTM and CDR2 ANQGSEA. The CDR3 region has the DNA TGCAGCGTGGTTGGTCACAGGGCGGACTACAATGAGCAGTTCTTC. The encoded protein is CSVVGHRADYNEQFF.